Shown below are 14 T cell receptor beta chains from a single sample sequenced in a study of blood T cell repertoires in COVID-19. Assay used: immunoSEQ multiplex PCR; TCRdb lists only in-frame clones, some missing. The top ten hold 1.5% to 1.7% of the sample, which has 120,000 to 150,000 clones, 88% seen once. The sequencing input was peripheral blood. All receptors derive from a woman aged 55-69 years with acute or convalescent COVID-19.

As for this clone: Distinct nucleotide sequences in the sample also encode this CDR3. This chain uses TRBV7-2 with TRBJ2-3, with 12 bases fitting TRBD2. The junction had 0 bases not matched to a gene; V was cut back by 1 base and J by 1 base. CDR1 and CDR2 from the germline V gene are SGHTA and FQGNSA. The CDR3 extends over 16 amino acids. CDR3 sequence (DNA): TGTGCCAGCAGCTTAGGACTAGCGGGGGGCACAGATACGCAGTATTTT. This gives the protein CASSLGLAGGTDTQYF.

The chain is built from TRBV5-1 and TRBJ2-5; 9 bases match TRBD2. Looked up from germline, CDR1 is SGHRS and CDR2 is YFSETQ. The CDR3 consists of 16 residues. V shed 2 bases and J 1 base; nucleotides not matched to a gene: 6. The CDR3 DNA sequence: TGCGCCAGCAGCTTTAAAGCGGGGGGTTCCCAAGAGACCCAGTACTTC. It encodes CASSFKAGGSQETQYF.

This chain joins TRBV10-3 and TRBJ2-3; TRBD1 matches 8 bases. Germline V gives CDR1 ENHRY, CDR2 SYGVKD. The CDR3 has 17 residues. Trimming took 6 bases from V and 1 from J; bases not matched to a gene: 12. CDR3 sequence (DNA): TGTGCCATCAGCCCTAACCCAGGGGGCTCCCGCACAGATACGCAGTATTTT. This codes for CAISPNPGGSRTDTQYF.

The V gene is TRBV11-3, the J gene TRBJ2-1, with 8 bases identical to TRBD1. CDR3 length: 15 residues. V was pared by 7 bases and J by 7 bases, with 12 bases of the junction left unmatched. CDR1 is SGHNT, CDR2 YENEEA, per germline. The CDR3 bases are TGTGCCAGCAAACGAGGGGCACAGGGGGAGAATGAGCAGTTCTTC. Protein product: CASKRGAQGENEQFF.

The J gene is TRBJ1-1, the V gene TRBV11-2, with a tentative D call TRBD1 (6 bases). The germline gives CDR1 SGHAT, CDR2 FQNNGV. The CDR3 consists of 14 residues. Deletions cut 3 bases from V and 3 bases from J, with 11 bases between. The CDR3 here is CASSFSGVDTEAFF. In nucleotides, the CDR3 is TGTGCCAGCAGCTTTTCAGGGGTGGACACTGAAGCTTTCTTT.

The chain carries TRBV30 and TRBJ1-1, with D perhaps matching TRBD1 (6 bases). Germline CDR1 and CDR2: GTSNPN and SVGIG (reference sequence). CDR3 length: 12 residues. The V end lost 4 bases, the J end lost 6 bases, and 12 bases lay between the germline ends. CDR3 loop: CAWNRVAPEAFF. The CDR3 region has the DNA TGTGCCTGGAACAGGGTGGCCCCTGAAGCTTTCTTT.

The chain has TRBV7-9 and TRBJ1-1; 9 positions match TRBD1. The J segment lost 5 bases and the V segment lost 3 bases, leaving 4 bases of the junction unmatched. Looked up from germline, CDR1 is SEHNR and CDR2 is FQNEAQ (reference sequence). The length of the CDR3 is 14 residues. CDR3 region: CASSLTGGGTEAFF. CDR3 nucleotide sequence: TGTGCCAGCAGCTTGACAGGGGGAGGGACTGAAGCTTTCTTT.

The chain employs TRBV5-4 and TRBJ2-1; D gene ambiguous. The CDR3 is 12 amino acids. Germline V lookup: CDR1 SGHNT, CDR2 YYREEE (reference sequence). V gave up 0 bases and J gave up 12 bases, with 10 bases separating them. The CDR3 DNA sequence: TGTGCCAGCAGCTTGGTAGCCACTGTGCAGTTCTTC. It translates to CASSLVATVQFF.

The V gene is TRBV2, the J gene TRBJ1-5; 7 bases map to TRBD1. Germline V gene sequence: CDR1 SNHLY, CDR2 FYNNEI. The CDR3 runs to 13 residues. The V segment lost 4 bases and the J segment 6 bases; nucleotides outside the gene matches: 3. CDR3 DNA sequence: TGTGCCAGCAGTGGTCAGGGGGGTCAGCCCCAGCATTTT. Protein: CASSGQGGQPQHF.

This clone has only one observation. The rearrangement joins TRBV5-1 to TRBJ1-3, with 11 bases matching TRBD1. The CDR3 covers 17 residues. Germline V gene sequence: CDR1 SGHRS, CDR2 YFSETQ. Losses at the gene ends were 0 bases for V and 1 base for J; bases not matched to a gene: 3. CDR3 coding DNA: TGCGCCAGCAGCTTGGAGGGACAGGGGGGGTCTGGAAACACCATATATTTT. It encodes CASSLEGQGGSGNTIYF.

The chain recombines TRBV9 with TRBJ1-2; 7 bases are shared with TRBD1. CDR1 and CDR2 from the germline V gene are SGDLS and YYNGEE. The CDR3 consists of 15 residues. After removal of 4 bases from V and 6 bases from J, the junction contained 12 bases not matched to a gene. The CDR3, as DNA: TGTGCCAGCAGCACCGCCACGGGACAGTTCAATGGCTACACCTTC. Protein sequence: CASSTATGQFNGYTF.

The V call is TRBV6-4, the J call TRBJ1-4; D is unresolved. This CDR3 has 16 amino acids. Germline CDR1 reads MRHNA; CDR2 reads SNTAGT. The V end was cut by 3 bases, the J end by 4 bases, with 15 bases between. As DNA, the CDR3 is TGTGCCAGCAGTGAGAATTTAGGCAGGTTTAATGAAAAACTGTTTTTT. This codes for CASSENLGRFNEKLFF.

The J gene is TRBJ1-2, the V gene TRBV24-1, with D tentatively TRBD1 (5 bases). The CDR3 consists of 15 residues. V dropped 4 bases and J dropped 8 bases, with 19 bases sitting between them. Germline loops: CDR1 KGHDR, CDR2 SFDVKD. The CDR3 coding sequence is TGTGCCACCAGTGACCCGGCAGGACGAACAGGAGGCTACACCTTC. This encodes CATSDPAGRTGGYTF.

CDR3 DNA sequence: TGTGCCAGCAGTACTTCAGGGGGAAACACCATATATTTT. It codes for CASSTSGGNTIYF. The chain carries TRBV6-5 and TRBJ1-3; tentative D call: TRBD1 (5 bases). Looked up from germline, CDR1 is MNHEY and CDR2 is SVGAGI. The CDR3 contains 13 residues. The germline V and J ends were trimmed by 5 bases and 4 bases, with 9 bases remaining between them.